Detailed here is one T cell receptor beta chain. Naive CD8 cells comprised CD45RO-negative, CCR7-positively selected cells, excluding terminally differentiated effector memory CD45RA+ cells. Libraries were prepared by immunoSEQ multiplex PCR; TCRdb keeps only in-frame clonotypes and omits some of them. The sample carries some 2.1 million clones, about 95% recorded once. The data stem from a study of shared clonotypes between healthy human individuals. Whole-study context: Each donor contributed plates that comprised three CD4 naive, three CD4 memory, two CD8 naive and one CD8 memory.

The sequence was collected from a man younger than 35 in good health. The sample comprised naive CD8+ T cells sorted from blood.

The CDR3 here is CASSPRLAVGSEQFF. CDR3 nucleotide sequence: TGTGCCAGCAGCCCCCGCCTGGCGGTAGGATCGGAGCAGTTCTTC. The chain employs TRBV7-9 and TRBJ2-1; D is uncertain. The V gene's germline CDR1 is SEHNR and CDR2 FQNEAQ (reference sequence). This CDR3 is built from 15 residues. The V gene lost 5 bases and the J gene lost 10 bases, with 21 bases spanning the gap.